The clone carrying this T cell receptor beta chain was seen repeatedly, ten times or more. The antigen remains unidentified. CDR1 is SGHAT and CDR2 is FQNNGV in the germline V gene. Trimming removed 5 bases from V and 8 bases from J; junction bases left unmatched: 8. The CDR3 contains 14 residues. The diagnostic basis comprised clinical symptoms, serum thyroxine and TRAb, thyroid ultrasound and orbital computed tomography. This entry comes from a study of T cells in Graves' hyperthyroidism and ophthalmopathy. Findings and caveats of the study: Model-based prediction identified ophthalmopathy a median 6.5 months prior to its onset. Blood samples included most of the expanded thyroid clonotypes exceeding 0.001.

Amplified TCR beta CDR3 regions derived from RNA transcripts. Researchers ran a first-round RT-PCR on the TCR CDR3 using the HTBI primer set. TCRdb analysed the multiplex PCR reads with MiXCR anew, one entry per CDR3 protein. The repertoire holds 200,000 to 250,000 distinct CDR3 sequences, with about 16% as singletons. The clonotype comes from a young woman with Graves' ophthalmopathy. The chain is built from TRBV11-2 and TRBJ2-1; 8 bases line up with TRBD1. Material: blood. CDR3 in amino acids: CASSVGQGGDEQFF. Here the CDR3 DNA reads TGTGCCAGCAGCGTCGGACAGGGCGGCGATGAGCAGTTCTTC.